One sample yielded the 32 T cell receptor beta chains listed below, sequenced in a study of blood T cell repertoires in COVID-19. Sequencing was performed with immunoSEQ multiplex PCR; in TCRdb, only in-frame clones are kept and a portion is missing. The data contain 100,000 to 150,000 clones, roughly 90% of them seen just once; the ten biggest clones take up about 2%. The sample comprised peripheral blood. The receptors were sampled from a man aged 45-65 years with COVID-19, enrolled during active disease.

This chain links TRBV4-1 with TRBJ2-1; D is uncertain. CDR3 length: 13 amino acids. Germline loops: CDR1 MGHRA, CDR2 YSYEKL. V was shortened by 4 bases and J by 6 bases, with 10 bases between the two germline ends. CDR3 region: CASSLLDFNEQFF. In DNA, the CDR3 is TGCGCCAGCAGCCTCTTAGATTTCAATGAGCAGTTCTTC.

The CDR3 loop reads CASSLWQNTEAFF. The CDR3 nucleotides read TGTGCCAGCAGCTTGTGGCAGAACACTGAAGCTTTCTTT. The chain joins TRBV5-5 to TRBJ1-1; no firm D call. There are 13 residues in the CDR3. Germline assignment: CDR1 SGHKS and CDR2 YYEKEE (reference sequence). Trimming cost V 1 base and J 1 base, with 5 bases left between them. Looking up the rest from reference TRBV5-5 and TRBJ1-1 gives the full variable domain: DAGVTQSPTHLIKTRGQQVTLRCSPISGHKSVSWYQQVLGQGPQFIFQYYEKEERGRGNFPDRFSARQFPNYSSELNVNALLLGDSALYLCASSLWQNTEAFFGQGTRLTVV.

This clone has just a few counts. The chain has TRBV27 and TRBJ2-3, with TRBD2 matching 8 bases. After removal of 4 bases from V and 2 bases from J, the junction contained 8 bases not matched to a gene. The germline V gene has CDR1 MNHEY and CDR2 SMNVEV (reference sequence). The CDR3 spans 16 residues. CDR3 DNA sequence: TGTGCCAGCAGTTCACCGACTAGCGTAGTCACAGATACGCAGTATTTT. Its translation: CASSSPTSVVTDTQYF.

This clone has only a few counts. The chain couples TRBV9 to TRBJ1-6, with D possibly matching TRBD1 (6 bases). The CDR3 extends over 14 amino acids. Germline assignment: CDR1 SGDLS and CDR2 YYNGEE. Trimming took off 1 base at V and 7 bases at J, with 9 bases between the two ends. CDR3 amino acids: CASSVRDTNSPLHF. DNA of the CDR3: TGTGCCAGCAGCGTACGGGACACAAATTCACCCCTCCACTTT.

The V gene is TRBV19, the J gene TRBJ1-5, with TRBD1 identical over 10 bases. This CDR3 comprises 16 residues. Germline V gene sequence: CDR1 LNHDA, CDR2 SQIVND (reference sequence). The ends lost 3 bases at V and 7 bases at J; junction bases unmatched: 9. CDR3 in amino acids: CASSIGTGDLGQPQHF. Here the CDR3 DNA reads TGTGCCAGTAGTATCGGGACAGGGGATCTTGGCCAGCCCCAGCATTTT.

J is TRBJ1-2 and V is TRBV5-1; the D is unclear. There are 14 residues in the CDR3. Trimming left V 0 bases short and J 1 base short, with 7 bases between. Germline assignment: CDR1 SGHRS and CDR2 YFSETQ. This chain's CDR3 is CASSLDRFNYGYTF. The CDR3 coding sequence is TGCGCCAGCAGCTTGGACAGATTTAACTATGGCTACACCTTC.

This clone was seen only a few times. The chain links TRBV5-5 to TRBJ1-5, with TRBD1 as a possible D gene (6 bases). The CDR3 covers 16 residues. V dropped 0 bases and J dropped 6 bases, with 16 bases sitting between them. CDR1 is SGHKS, CDR2 YYEKEE, per germline (reference sequence). This CDR3 reads CASSLGYSGAGQPQHF. Here the CDR3 DNA reads TGTGCCAGCAGCTTGGGGTATTCAGGGGCCGGTCAGCCCCAGCATTTT.

The chain couples TRBV18 to TRBJ2-6; D possibly corresponds to TRBD1 (6 bases). CDR3 size: 18 residues. The V gene lost 0 bases and the J gene lost 0 bases, with 12 bases spanning the gap. Germline V gene sequence: CDR1 KGHSH, CDR2 LQKENI. The CDR3 DNA reads TGTGCCAGCTCACCACCGCAGGGGTCAATCTCTGGGGCCAACGTCCTGACTTTC. Residues: CASSPPQGSISGANVLTF.

The count of this clone is one. The chain employs TRBV3-1 (or the pseudogene TRBV3-2) and TRBJ2-1, with a possible D match to TRBD2 (6 bases). CDR3 length: 14 residues. CDR1 and CDR2 (germline): LGHDT, YNNKEL (reference sequence). Trimming cost V 5 bases and J 5 bases, with 13 bases left between them. CDR3 loop: CASSARDFHNEQFF. The CDR3 DNA is TGTGCCAGCAGCGCCAGGGACTTCCACAATGAGCAGTTCTTC.

This clone was detected only once. The chain joins TRBV9 to TRBJ2-2; D unresolved. V shed 3 bases and J shed 7 bases, with 13 bases lying between them. The CDR3 is made up of 14 amino acids. CDR1 is SGDLS and CDR2 is YYNGEE in the germline V gene. CDR3 bases: TGTGCCAGCAGCGCTCAATCTTCGAGCGGGGAGCTGTTTTTT. Translation: CASSAQSSSGELFF. Combining the CDR3 with reference TRBV9 and TRBJ2-2 gives the whole variable domain DSGVTQTPKHLITATGQRVTLRCSPRSGDLSVYWYQQSLDQGLQFLIQYYNGEERAKGNILERFSAQQFPDLHSELNLSSLELGDSALYFCASSAQSSSGELFFGEGSRLTVL.

This clone was recorded once. The chain couples TRBV6-5 to TRBJ2-3; 10 nucleotides match TRBD1. The V gene's germline CDR1 is MNHEY and CDR2 SVGAGI. CDR3 length equals 15 residues. Unmatched junction bases numbered 5, after V lost 5 bases and J lost 3 bases. The CDR3 reads CASSRRDRGTDTQYF. The DNA of the CDR3 is TGTGCCAGCAGTCGCCGGGACAGGGGTACAGATACGCAGTATTTT.

The V call is TRBV6-5, the J call TRBJ1-2, with D maybe TRBD1 (6 bases). Germline CDR1 reads MNHEY; CDR2 reads SVGAGI. The CDR3 has 13 amino acids. Trimming removed 6 bases from V and 4 bases from J, with 12 bases in between. CDR3 region: CASSRGQIYGYTF. DNA for the CDR3: TGTGCCAGCAGCCGTGGACAGATCTATGGCTACACCTTC.

The chain joins TRBV11-2 to TRBJ1-2, with D perhaps TRBD1 (5 bases). CDR3 length: 14 amino acids. Per germline, CDR1 SGHAT and CDR2 FQNNGV. Trimming left V 5 bases short and J 2 bases short, with 12 bases between. The chain's CDR3 is CASSAVRGNYGYTF. The CDR3 DNA reads TGTGCCAGCAGCGCGGTTCGGGGGAACTATGGCTACACCTTC.

V is TRBV5-1 and J is TRBJ2-2; 12 positions match TRBD2. The CDR3 runs 16 residues. Germline trimming cut 3 bases from V and 1 base from J; bases unmatched to any gene: 1. Germline loops: CDR1 SGHRS, CDR2 YFSETQ. The CDR3 DNA is TGCGCCAGCAGCTGGGGACTAGCGGGGAACACCGGGGAGCTGTTTTTT. Protein sequence: CASSWGLAGNTGELFF.

This clone showed up just once. This chain links TRBV5-6 with TRBJ2-6; TRBD2 matches 14 bases. V gave up 5 bases and J gave up 0 bases; unmatched junction bases: 4. The germline CDR1 and CDR2 sequences are SGHDT and YYEEEE. The CDR3 covers 18 residues. In nucleotides, the CDR3 is TGTGCCAGCAGTCTGACTAGCGGGAGGGCCTCTGGGGCCAACGTCCTGACTTTC. Protein sequence: CASSLTSGRASGANVLTF. The entire variable domain, with the rest obtained from reference TRBV5-6 and TRBJ2-6, is as follows: DAGVTQSPTHLIKTRGQQVTLRCSPKSGHDTVSWYQQALGQGPQFIFQYYEEEERQRGNFPDRFSGHQFPNYSSELNVNALLLGDSALYLCASSLTSGRASGANVLTFGAGSRLTVL.

The chain combines TRBV10-3 with TRBJ1-1; 7 bases map to TRBD1. Germline CDR1 and CDR2: ENHRY and SYGVKD. The CDR3 spans 15 residues. V lost 5 bases and J lost 0; bases outside the gene matches: 6. CDR3 DNA: TGTGCCATCAGTCGGCGGACAGGCCTGAACACTGAAGCTTTCTTT. Its translation is CAISRRTGLNTEAFF.

This chain joins TRBV11-3 and TRBJ2-3, with D possibly being TRBD2 (7 bases). Germline lookup yields CDR1 SGHNT and CDR2 YENEEA. V was shortened by 4 bases and J by 5 bases, with 13 bases between the two germline ends. This CDR3 comprises 14 residues. CDR3 in DNA: TGTGCCAGCAGCTACCGAGGGGGGGAAGATACGCAGTATTTT. It translates to CASSYRGGEDTQYF.

This chain links TRBV5-4 with TRBJ1-5; 9 positions agree with TRBD1. Germline loops: CDR1 SGHNT, CDR2 YYREEE (reference sequence). CDR3 length: 15 amino acids. V lost 5 bases, J lost 6 bases, and 9 bases stayed unmatched. This CDR3 reads CASSTDRGMGQPQHF. The CDR3 bases are TGTGCCAGCAGTACGGACAGGGGAATGGGTCAGCCCCAGCATTTT.

The V gene is TRBV28, the J gene TRBJ2-7, with 8 bases matching TRBD2. V shed 7 bases and J 7 bases; nucleotides not matched to a gene: 9. Germline lookup yields CDR1 MDHEN and CDR2 SYDVKM. The CDR3 has 13 residues. The DNA for the CDR3 is TGTGCCAGCAAGGCGGGAGGCCCGGAGGAGCAGTACTTC. Amino acid sequence: CASKAGGPEEQYF.

The chain carries TRBV9 and TRBJ1-4; possible D gene TRBD1, 5 bases. V lost 0 bases and J lost 3, with 9 bases in between. This CDR3 has 15 residues. Germline-derived CDR1 and CDR2 are SGDLS and YYNGEE. CDR3 sequence reads: CASSVGLGANEKLFF. The CDR3 DNA is TGTGCCAGCAGCGTAGGGTTAGGGGCTAATGAAAAACTGTTTTTT.

The count of this clone is one. The V and J genes are TRBV5-4 and TRBJ2-3; D unclear. The germline CDR1 and CDR2 sequences are SGHNT and YYREEE (reference sequence). Trimming left V 2 bases short and J 0 bases short, with 10 bases between. The CDR3 consists of 15 residues. The CDR3 bases are TGTGCCAGCAGCTTATCATCTAGGAGCACAGATACGCAGTATTTT. Protein sequence: CASSLSSRSTDTQYF. The entire variable domain, with the rest obtained from reference TRBV5-4 and TRBJ2-3, is as follows: ETGVTQSPTHLIKTRGQQVTLRCSSQSGHNTVSWYQQALGQGPQFIFQYYREEENGRGNFPPRFSGLQFPNYSSELNVNALELDDSALYLCASSLSSRSTDTQYFGPGTRLTVL.

The rearrangement uses TRBV20-1 and TRBJ2-1; maybe TRBD1 (6 bases). V lost 5 bases to trimming and J lost 7 bases, with 9 bases between them. This CDR3 contains 11 residues. Germline-derived CDR1 and CDR2 are DFQATT and SNEGSKA (reference sequence). The CDR3: CSAGGWNEQFF. In DNA form, the CDR3 reads TGCAGTGCTGGGGGCTGGAATGAGCAGTTCTTC.

This clone was seen a handful of times. This rearrangement joins TRBV6-6 to TRBJ2-1, with 9 bases lining up with TRBD2. Germline CDR1 reads MNHNY; CDR2 reads SVGAGI (reference sequence). The junction had 12 bases not matched to a gene; V was cut back by 6 bases and J by 9 bases. The CDR3 is 15 amino acids. The CDR3 region is CASSPLAGVGTEQFF. The CDR3 nucleotides are TGTGCCAGCAGCCCCTTAGCGGGAGTTGGCACTGAGCAGTTCTTC.

The V gene is TRBV27, the J gene TRBJ2-2, with TRBD1 as a possible D gene (5 bases). The V and J ends lost 3 bases and 1 base respectively, with 6 bases between them. The CDR3 loop spans 14 amino acids. Germline assignment: CDR1 MNHEY and CDR2 SMNVEV (reference sequence). The CDR3 here is CASSFQGNTGELFF. In DNA form, the CDR3 reads TGTGCCAGCAGTTTTCAGGGGAACACCGGGGAGCTGTTTTTT.

In this sample, this clone turned up once. The rearrangement uses TRBV30 and TRBJ1-1; D is unclear. CDR1 is GTSNPN and CDR2 is SVGIG in the germline V gene (reference sequence). This CDR3 comprises 11 residues. The V and J ends lost 7 bases and 3 bases respectively, with 9 bases between them. CDR3 sequence reads: CAFSRDTEAFF. CDR3 coding DNA: TGTGCCTTCTCGAGGGACACTGAAGCTTTCTTT.

This chain uses TRBV5-6 with TRBJ2-4; tentative D call: TRBD1 (6 bases). CDR1 is SGHDT, CDR2 YYEEEE, per germline. The CDR3 consists of 15 residues. Trimming cost V 4 bases and J 0 bases, with 11 bases left between them. This CDR3 reads CASSDLQGAKNIQYF. The CDR3 coding sequence is TGTGCCAGCAGCGACCTACAGGGAGCCAAAAACATTCAGTACTTC.

The chain has TRBV5-1 and TRBJ2-5, with D maybe TRBD2 (5 bases). This CDR3 is 15 amino acids long. V shed 0 bases and J shed 5 bases, with 14 bases lying between them. Germline CDR1 reads SGHRS; CDR2 reads YFSETQ. The CDR3 reads CASSLGPNSGETQYF. Here the CDR3 DNA reads TGCGCCAGCAGCTTGGGCCCTAACTCGGGGGAGACCCAGTACTTC.

This chain links TRBV19 with TRBJ2-6; 7 nucleotides match TRBD2. The germline V gene encodes CDR1 LNHDA and CDR2 SQIVND (reference sequence). V trimming: 3 bases; J trimming: 4 bases; junction bases outside the gene matches: 3. The CDR3 contains 15 residues. CDR3: CASSIAGVGANVLTF. As DNA, the CDR3 is TGTGCCAGTAGTATCGCGGGGGTAGGGGCCAACGTCCTGACTTTC. The whole variable domain, remainder taken from reference TRBV19 and TRBJ2-6, is DGGITQSPKYLFRKEGQNVTLSCEQNLNHDAMYWYRQDPGQGLRLIYYSQIVNDFQKGDIAEGYSVSREKKESFPLTVTSAQKNPTAFYLCASSIAGVGANVLTFGAGSRLTVL.

This clone was seen once. The chain couples TRBV7-9 to TRBJ2-5; 11 bases line up with TRBD1. Germline V lookup: CDR1 SEHNR, CDR2 FQNEAQ (reference sequence). The CDR3 runs to 16 residues. V shed 5 bases and J 3 bases; nucleotides not matched to a gene: 8. Written as DNA, the CDR3 is TGTGCCAGCAGCCGCCGGAGGACAGGGGGCGAAGAGACCCAGTACTTC. This gives the protein CASSRRRTGGEETQYF.

A single count supports this clone. This chain joins TRBV10-3 and TRBJ2-7; D call uncertain. Trimming pared 2 bases from V and 1 base from J, leaving 6 bases between. This CDR3 spans 13 amino acids. CDR1 is ENHRY, CDR2 SYGVKD, per germline. CDR3 sequence: CAISEADSYEQYF. CDR3 nucleotide sequence: TGTGCCATCAGTGAGGCAGATTCCTACGAGCAGTACTTC.

The V gene is TRBV19, the J gene TRBJ2-7; D uncertain. CDR1 is LNHDA and CDR2 is SQIVND in the germline V gene (reference sequence). V lost 5 bases, J lost 2 bases, and 7 bases lay in between. The CDR3 length is 12 residues. CDR3 residues: CASSGGPYEQYF. Here the CDR3 DNA reads TGTGCCAGTAGTGGCGGCCCCTACGAGCAGTACTTC.

This chain links TRBV6-5 with TRBJ1-6, with TRBD1 as a possible D gene (6 bases). The CDR3 is made up of 15 amino acids. Trimming shortened V by 6 bases and J by 8 bases, and 17 bases separated the two germline ends. The germline V gene has CDR1 MNHEY and CDR2 SVGAGI. The CDR3 DNA follows: TGTGCCAGCAGCCAAACAGGGTTTGGGGATTCACCCCTCCACTTT. This codes for CASSQTGFGDSPLHF.